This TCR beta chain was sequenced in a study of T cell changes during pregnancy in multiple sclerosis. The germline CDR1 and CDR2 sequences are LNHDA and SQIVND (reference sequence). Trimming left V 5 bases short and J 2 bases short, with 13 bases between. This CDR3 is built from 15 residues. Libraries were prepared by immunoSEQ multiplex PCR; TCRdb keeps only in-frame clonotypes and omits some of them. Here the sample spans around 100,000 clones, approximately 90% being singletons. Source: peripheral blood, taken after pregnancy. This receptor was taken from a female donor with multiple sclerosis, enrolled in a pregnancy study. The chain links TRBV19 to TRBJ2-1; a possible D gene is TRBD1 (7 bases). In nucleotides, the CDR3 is TGTGCCAGTAGTCCAACCAGGGGGGCCTACAATGAGCAGTTCTTC. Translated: CASSPTRGAYNEQFF. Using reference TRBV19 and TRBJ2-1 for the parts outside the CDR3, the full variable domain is DGGITQSPKYLFRKEGQNVTLSCEQNLNHDAMYWYRQDPGQGLRLIYYSQIVNDFQKGDIAEGYSVSREKKESFPLTVTSAQKNPTAFYLCASSPTRGAYNEQFFGPGTRLTVL.